Below are 29 T cell receptor beta chains sequenced from a single sample in a study of spatial heterogeneity in lung cancer. Findings and caveats of the study: One measure, the expanded intratumoral alpha and beta TCR count, tracked tumor mutation counts.

From the 5' RACE reads, TCRdb called clonotypes with MiXCR, one entry per CDR3 protein. The sample includes over 15,000 distinct CDR3 sequences, approximately 6.3% seen only once; the top ten take roughly a fifth. No antigen is known for these receptors. Time point indicated: sample taken at primary tumor resection. The input for sequencing was lung tumor tissue, taken at surgery. Source of these receptors: a female donor with early-stage non-small cell lung cancer.

This clonotype has at least ten counts. The rearrangement joins TRBV7-9 to TRBJ2-5; perhaps TRBD1 as D (5 bases). V dropped 1 base and J dropped 2 bases, with 11 bases sitting between them. Germline assignment: CDR1 SEHNR and CDR2 FQNEAQ (reference sequence). This CDR3 has 15 residues. The chain's CDR3 is CASSLDRTTQETQYF. In DNA, the CDR3 is TGTGCCAGCAGCTTAGACAGGACCACTCAAGAGACCCAGTACTTC.

This clonotype was detected many times. V usage is TRBV9 and J usage is TRBJ2-3, with TRBD1 matching 7 bases. CDR1 and CDR2 (germline): SGDLS, YYNGEE. This CDR3 is 15 amino acids long. V dropped 3 bases and J dropped 1; count of bases not matched to a gene: 5. CDR3 amino acids: CASSGPGTGTDTQYF. Here the CDR3 DNA reads TGTGCCAGCAGCGGTCCCGGGACAGGCACAGATACGCAGTATTTT. Combining the CDR3 with reference TRBV9 and TRBJ2-3 gives the whole variable domain DSGVTQTPKHLITATGQRVTLRCSPRSGDLSVYWYQQSLDQGLQFLIQYYNGEERAKGNILERFSAQQFPDLHSELNLSSLELGDSALYFCASSGPGTGTDTQYFGPGTRLTVL.

The table lists this clonotype with many counts. V usage is TRBV5-1 and J usage is TRBJ2-3; 9 bases fit TRBD2. Germline V gene sequence: CDR1 SGHRS, CDR2 YFSETQ. J was trimmed by 5 bases and V by 0 bases; bases with no gene match: 19. This CDR3 region has 20 residues. The DNA of the CDR3 is TGCGCCAGCAGCTTGGGCCCCGGATTGCTGTTTAGCGGGGGAGGAGATACGCAGTATTTT. Translation gives CASSLGPGLLFSGGGDTQYF.

This clonotype showed up many times. The CDR3 loop is CASSWNTEAFF. DNA of the CDR3: TGTGCCAGCAGTTGGAACACTGAAGCTTTCTTT. The gene calls are TRBV7-2 and TRBJ1-1, with D unresolved. The CDR3 length is 11 residues. The germline CDR1 and CDR2 sequences are SGHTA and FQGNSA. V shed 6 bases and J shed 1 base, with 3 bases lying between them.

At least ten counts were recorded for this clonotype. V usage is TRBV5-1 and J usage is TRBJ2-7; TRBD2 matches 9 bases. The junction had 9 bases not matched to a gene; V was cut back by 3 bases and J by 2 bases. Germline lookup yields CDR1 SGHRS and CDR2 YFSETQ. The CDR3 spans 16 residues. CDR3 sequence reads: CASSWGLAGSAYEQYF. Here the CDR3 DNA reads TGCGCCAGCAGCTGGGGGCTAGCGGGGTCGGCCTACGAGCAGTACTTC.

This clonotype was seen ten or more times. The J gene is TRBJ1-1, the V gene TRBV10-3; the D gene is possibly TRBD1 (6 bases). The CDR3 sequence is 15 residues long. The germline V gene has CDR1 ENHRY and CDR2 SYGVKD. V gave up 3 bases and J gave up 1 base, with 12 bases separating them. CDR3 sequence: CAISDSGAPNTEAFF. CDR3 nucleotide sequence: TGTGCCATCAGTGATTCGGGGGCGCCGAACACTGAAGCTTTCTTT.

This clonotype was observed at least ten times. This chain joins TRBV12-3 or TRBV12-4 and TRBJ2-4, with TRBD1 identical over 9 bases. The CDR3 sequence is 19 residues long. J was trimmed by 0 bases and V by 6 bases; bases with no gene match: 15. The CDR3 DNA reads TGTGCCAGCAGCCGGGGCGGACAGGGGTCCAAACTAGCCAAAAACATTCAGTACTTC. Its protein product is CASSRGGQGSKLAKNIQYF.

Only a few counts were recorded for this clonotype. V and J are TRBV6-1 and TRBJ1-4, with D possibly TRBD1 on 5 matching bases. The CDR3 runs 20 residues. CDR1 and CDR2 from the germline V gene are MNHNS and SASEGT. V was trimmed by 4 bases and J by 0 bases, leaving 24 bases between them. CDR3 bases: TGTGCCAGCAGTGCGGGGAGGCAGGGCGAGGGGCCCGCAACTAATGAAAAACTGTTTTTT. Translated, it gives CASSAGRQGEGPATNEKLFF.

This clonotype was seen many times. The chain is built from TRBV5-1 and TRBJ1-3; D may be TRBD1 (5 bases). This CDR3 contains 15 residues. Trimming took off 0 bases at V and 2 bases at J, with 9 bases between the two ends. Germline V gene data show CDR1 as SGHRS and CDR2 as YFSETQ. This CDR3 is CASSLESGPGNTIYF. CDR3 DNA: TGCGCCAGCAGCTTGGAGTCAGGGCCTGGAAACACCATATATTTT.

This clonotype occurred many times. The chain is built from TRBV20-1 and TRBJ2-3; 10 bases fit TRBD2. The CDR3 consists of 14 residues. Germline V CDR1 and CDR2: DFQATT, SNEGSKA (reference sequence). The J segment lost 5 bases and the V segment lost 5 bases, leaving 7 bases of the junction unmatched. The CDR3 sequence is CSAGQRGGIDTQYF. The CDR3 DNA follows: TGCAGTGCTGGACAGCGGGGGGGTATAGATACGCAGTATTTT.

This clonotype was seen repeatedly, ten times or more. The chain is built from TRBV3-1 and TRBJ1-1, with unresolved D. Germline V gene data show CDR1 as LGHDT and CDR2 as YNNKEL (reference sequence). V lost 0 bases and J 9 bases, leaving 8 bases between the germline ends. The CDR3 loop spans 12 amino acids. CDR3 protein: CASSQEAGKAFF. As DNA, the CDR3 is TGTGCCAGCAGCCAAGAGGCCGGGAAAGCTTTCTTT.

This clonotype was counted many times. CDR3 in amino acids: CASSSGVRAPNEQFF. The CDR3 nucleotides are TGTGCCAGCAGCTCGGGAGTTCGAGCCCCAAATGAGCAGTTCTTC. The genes are TRBV7-2 and TRBJ2-1; D might be TRBD2 (6 bases). CDR1 and CDR2 from the germline V gene are SGHTA and FQGNSA. V dropped 4 bases and J dropped 7 bases, with 17 bases sitting between them. The CDR3 covers 15 residues.

This clonotype is medium-sized in the sample. V usage is TRBV12-3 or TRBV12-4 and J usage is TRBJ2-7; D possibly corresponds to TRBD1 (5 bases). Trimming cost V 3 bases and J 3 bases, with 6 bases left between them. This CDR3 has 12 amino acids. The CDR3 DNA is TGTGCCAGCAGTTTGGGGCGCTACGAGCAGTACTTC. It specifies CASSLGRYEQYF.

In this sample, this clonotype turned up a few times. The chain couples TRBV29-1 to TRBJ2-5; TRBD2 matches 14 bases. The J segment lost 3 bases and the V segment lost 2 bases, leaving 8 bases of the junction unmatched. The length of the CDR3 is 17 residues. Germline-derived CDR1 and CDR2 are SQVTM and ANQGSEA. The CDR3 DNA reads TGCAGCGTTGAAAGGTTGGGACTAGCGGGGGTCAAAGAGACCCAGTACTTC. Translating gives CSVERLGLAGVKETQYF.

In regard to this clonotype: This may come from a read error, since a much larger clone is one base off. The V call is TRBV7-2, the J call TRBJ1-6; D remains ambiguous. The CDR3 sequence is 12 residues long. Germline CDR1 SGHTA, CDR2 FQGNSA. CDR3 loop: CASTQGNSSLHF. Written as DNA, the CDR3 is TGTGCCAGCACCCAAGGGAATTCATCCCTCCACTTT. Filled out from reference TRBV7-2 and TRBJ1-6, the complete variable domain reads GAGVSQSPSNKVTEKGKDVELRCDPISGHTALYWYRQSLGQGLEFLIYFQGNSAPDKSGLPSDRFSAERTGGSVSTLTIQRTQQEDSAVYLCASTQGNSSLHFGNGTRLTVT.

This clonotype was seen at least ten times. The chain combines TRBV7-9 with TRBJ1-2; D gene ambiguous. The CDR3 runs to 13 residues. The ends were cut back, 5 bases at V and 5 bases at J, with 12 bases in the middle. Germline CDR1 is SEHNR and CDR2 is FQNEAQ (reference sequence). CDR3 sequence reads: CASSLTLEYGYTF. The CDR3 DNA reads TGTGCCAGCAGCCTGACCCTAGAGTATGGCTACACCTTC.

This clonotype was detected ten times or more. The junction departs from germline at one end; a sequencing error may be responsible. The genes are TRBV7-7 and TRBJ2-2; 10 bases are shared with TRBD2. Germline V gene lookup returns CDR1 SSHAT and CDR2 FNYEAQ (reference sequence). CDR3 size: 16 residues. The DNA of the CDR3 is TGTGCTAGCAGCCCCCAAGCGGGGGGGGGCACCGGGGAGCTGTTTTTT. It encodes CASSPQAGGGTGELFF.

In its sample, this clonotype was seen many times. This chain joins TRBV6-5 and TRBJ1-1; D is unclear. In germline, CDR1 is MNHEY, CDR2 SVGAGI. The CDR3 is made up of 13 amino acids. Trimming shortened V by 7 bases and J by 0 bases, and 9 bases separated the two germline ends. The CDR3 DNA follows: TGTGCCAGCACCTCAACCCTGAACACTGAAGCTTTCTTT. Residues: CASTSTLNTEAFF.

By share, this clonotype ranks as medium-sized. The J gene is TRBJ1-5, the V gene TRBV7-8, with unresolved D. Germline-derived CDR1 and CDR2 are SGHVS and FQNEAQ. The CDR3 totals 12 residues. V lost 4 bases, J lost 6 bases, and 7 bases lay in between. CDR3 sequence reads: CASSSLGQPQHF. In nucleotides, the CDR3 is TGTGCCAGCAGCTCCCTGGGTCAGCCCCAGCATTTT.

This clonotype occurred many times. The chain uses TRBV9 and TRBJ2-2; the D gene could be TRBD1 or TRBD2 (6 bases each). From germline, CDR1 is SGDLS and CDR2 YYNGEE. Trimming cost V 0 bases and J 7 bases, with 10 bases left between them. The CDR3 is 14 residues long. CDR3 region: CASSVVQGGGELFF. DNA of the CDR3: TGTGCCAGCAGCGTAGTACAGGGAGGCGGGGAGCTGTTTTTT.

Regarding this clonotype: A junction end diverges from the germline sequence, so it may reflect a read error. The chain carries TRBV15 and TRBJ1-4; possible D gene TRBD1, 5 bases. This CDR3 has 14 residues. Germline lookup yields CDR1 LNHNV and CDR2 YYDKDF (reference sequence). The CDR3 DNA sequence: TGTGCCACCAGTCTCGGGGGATACAGTGAAAAACTGTTTTTC. It is translated as CATSLGGYSEKLFF.

This clonotype was seen at least ten times. The V call is TRBV7-2, the J call TRBJ2-7; TRBD2 aligns across 11 bases. Germline V gene sequence: CDR1 SGHTA, CDR2 FQGNSA. The CDR3 contains 19 residues. With V trimmed by 5 bases and J by 5 bases, 20 bases remained unmatched. In DNA, the CDR3 is TGTGCCAGCAGCCTGATGGCTAGTAATAGCGGGGGGGCGAGCGACGAGCAGTACTTC. It yields the protein CASSLMASNSGGASDEQYF.

Many counts were recorded for this clonotype. The V and J genes are TRBV11-2 and TRBJ2-1; TRBD2 matches at 11 bases. In germline, CDR1 is SGHAT, CDR2 FQNNGV. The length of the CDR3 is 16 residues. J lost 4 bases, V lost 5 bases, and 7 bases had no gene match. Written as DNA, the CDR3 is TGTGCCAGCAGCCCCGGGACTAGCGGATTTTACAATGAGCAGTTCTTC. Translated: CASSPGTSGFYNEQFF.

This clonotype was seen repeatedly, ten times or more. The CDR3: CASSLLNSQETQYF. The CDR3 DNA reads TGTGCCAGCAGCTTGCTAAACTCTCAAGAGACCCAGTACTTC. The rearrangement joins TRBV5-5 to TRBJ2-5; D not certain. V was shortened by 1 base and J by 2 bases, with 9 bases between the two germline ends. The V gene's germline CDR1 is SGHKS and CDR2 YYEKEE (reference sequence). The CDR3 is 14 amino acids.

This clonotype has at least ten counts. The chain joins TRBV11-2 to TRBJ1-1, with 7 nucleotides matching TRBD1. Germline V lookup: CDR1 SGHAT, CDR2 FQNNGV. After removal of 5 bases from V and 5 bases from J, the junction contained 5 bases not matched to a gene. The CDR3 consists of 13 residues. The CDR3 nucleotides are TGTGCCAGCAGCCGGGACAGAGGGACTGAAGCTTTCTTT. Amino acids: CASSRDRGTEAFF.

Of note for this clonotype: A read error may explain this, as a much larger clone is one base away. V gene TRBV6-5 combines with J gene TRBJ1-1; D gene uncertain. CDR3 size: 14 residues. Germline CDR1 MNHEY, CDR2 SVGAGI. The CDR3 bases are TGTGTCAGCAGTTACAAGCGGGCCGGCACTGAAGCTTTCTTT. This encodes CVSSYKRAGTEAFF.

This clonotype was seen a handful of times. This rearrangement joins TRBV2 to TRBJ1-5; TRBD1 matches at 7 bases. This CDR3 is 14 amino acids long. V lost 7 bases to trimming and J lost 7 bases; unmatched junction nucleotides: 10. Germline loops: CDR1 SNHLY, CDR2 FYNNEI. The CDR3 DNA follows: TGTGCCAGCATCCCGACAGGGTTGGGACAGCCCCAGCATTTT. This encodes CASIPTGLGQPQHF.

The chain joins TRBV7-8 to TRBJ2-4; D may correspond to TRBD1 or TRBD2 (6 bases each). V was cut by 4 bases and J by 2 bases, with 18 bases left in between. The CDR3 totals 17 residues. Germline V gene data show CDR1 as SGHVS and CDR2 as FQNEAQ. The CDR3 nucleotides are TGTGCCAGCAGCTCGGGGGCAGGCCAGGGATCCAAAAACATTCAGTACTTC. It translates to CASSSGAGQGSKNIQYF. Combining the CDR3 with reference TRBV7-8 and TRBJ2-4 gives the whole variable domain GAGVSQSPRYKVAKRGQDVALRCDPISGHVSLFWYQQALGQGPEFLTYFQNEAQLDKSGLPSDRFFAERPEGSVSTLKIQRTQQEDSAVYLCASSSGAGQGSKNIQYFGAGTRLSVL.

This clonotype was observed at least ten times. V is TRBV6-4 and J is TRBJ2-3; 11 bases fit TRBD2. Germline trimming cut 0 bases from V and 2 bases from J; bases unmatched to any gene: 4. CDR3 size: 17 residues. Germline V lookup: CDR1 MRHNA, CDR2 SNTAGT. The CDR3 coding sequence is TGTGCCAGCAGTGACTCTGCTAGCGGGGGGCACACAGATACGCAGTATTTT. Its translation: CASSDSASGGHTDTQYF.